Each of the 16 T cell receptor beta chains below was sequenced from the same sample in a study of shared clonotypes between healthy human individuals. Sequenced by immunoSEQ multiplex PCR; TCRdb stores in-frame clones only, minus some. The sample has 2 million to 3 million clones; 80% to 95% are singletons. Sequencing was done on a sample of naive CD4+ T cells from PBMCs. Subset specified: CD45RA+ positively selected. The receptors were gathered from a man aged 18 to 35 in good health. Some clones in this sample may be carry-over from other donors' samples.

CDR3 residues: CASSVKGAGGTEAFF. CDR3 nucleotides: TGTGCCAGCAGTGTTAAGGGGGCGGGAGGCACTGAAGCTTTCTTT. The rearrangement links TRBV25-1 to TRBJ1-1, with TRBD1 identical over 7 bases. Germline assignment: CDR1 MGHDK and CDR2 SYGVNS. This CDR3 has 15 residues. After removal of 4 bases from V and 4 bases from J, the junction contained 9 bases not matched to a gene. The whole variable domain, filled in from reference TRBV25-1 and TRBJ1-1, reads EADIYQTPRYLVIGTGKKITLECSQTMGHDKMYWYQQDPGMELHLIHYSYGVNSTEKGDLSSESTVSRIRTEHFPLTLESARPSHTSQYLCASSVKGAGGTEAFFGQGTRLTVV.

V gene TRBV10-3 combines with J gene TRBJ2-3; D remains unclear. The V gene lost 5 bases and the J gene lost 2 bases, with 11 bases spanning the gap. The CDR3 length is 14 residues. Looked up from germline, CDR1 is ENHRY and CDR2 is SYGVKD. The CDR3 loop is CAISSSPDTDTQYF. In DNA, the CDR3 is TGTGCCATCAGTTCATCCCCGGACACAGATACGCAGTATTTT.

The genes are TRBV19 and TRBJ2-7; D is perhaps TRBD2 (5 bases). Germline-derived CDR1 and CDR2 are LNHDA and SQIVND (reference sequence). Trimming removed 11 bases from V and 0 bases from J, with 17 bases in between. This CDR3 region has 14 residues. This CDR3 is CASRGRQSSYEQYF. The CDR3 DNA sequence: TGTGCCTCCCGCGGGCGGCAGAGCTCCTACGAGCAGTACTTC. Together with reference TRBV19 and TRBJ2-7, the CDR3 gives the full variable domain: DGGITQSPKYLFRKEGQNVTLSCEQNLNHDAMYWYRQDPGQGLRLIYYSQIVNDFQKGDIAEGYSVSREKKESFPLTVTSAQKNPTAFYLCASRGRQSSYEQYFGPGTRLTVT.

As to this clone: Other DNA sequences of this sample code for an identical CDR3. The chain carries TRBV6-5 and TRBJ1-4; no clear D gene. Trimming took 1 base from V and 5 from J, leaving 5 bases between them. The CDR3 has 13 amino acids. The germline CDR1 and CDR2 sequences are MNHEY and SVGAGI. The CDR3 is CASSYLGNEKLFF. The CDR3 bases are TGTGCCAGCAGTTACTTGGGGAATGAAAAACTGTTTTTT.

The chain is built from TRBV4-1 and TRBJ2-7; D gene uncertain. The CDR3 totals 15 residues. The ends were cut back, 1 base at V and 3 bases at J, with 13 bases in the middle. Germline CDR1 and CDR2: MGHRA and YSYEKL. CDR3 DNA: TGCGCCAGCAGCCAAGCTACGATCCCGCTCTACGAGCAGTACTTC. This translates into CASSQATIPLYEQYF.

The CDR3 loop reads CASSPAEAGETQYF. Here the CDR3 DNA reads TGTGCCAGCAGCCCCGCGGAGGCGGGAGAGACCCAGTACTTC. The V gene is TRBV28, the J gene TRBJ2-5; D might be TRBD2 (5 bases). CDR3 length: 14 residues. The ends were cut back, 6 bases at V and 4 bases at J, with 15 bases in the middle. From germline, CDR1 is MDHEN and CDR2 SYDVKM.

V and J are TRBV9 and TRBJ2-7; a weak D match, TRBD2 (6 bases). The length of the CDR3 is 16 residues. Trimming pared 3 bases from V and 2 bases from J, leaving 18 bases between. Germline V gene lookup returns CDR1 SGDLS and CDR2 YYNGEE. The CDR3 is CASSAGNPSVAYEQYF. CDR3 coding DNA: TGTGCCAGCAGCGCCGGAAACCCTAGCGTAGCCTACGAGCAGTACTTC.

This sequence joins TRBV9 and TRBJ1-5; 11 bases map to TRBD1. The ends lost 3 bases at V and 5 bases at J; junction bases unmatched: 7. This CDR3 region has 16 residues. Germline loops: CDR1 SGDLS, CDR2 YYNGEE. This CDR3 reads CASSAGTGGRDQPQHF. Here the CDR3 DNA reads TGTGCCAGCAGCGCCGGGACAGGGGGTCGGGATCAGCCCCAGCATTTT.

The chain joins TRBV5-8 to TRBJ2-1; no reliable D call. Germline lookup yields CDR1 SGHTS and CDR2 YDEGEE. The V end was cut by 1 base, the J end by 7 bases, with 15 bases between. This CDR3 has 15 amino acids. CDR3 DNA sequence: TGTGCCAGCAGCTTGCGGCTAACGACCCGGAATGAGCAGTTCTTC. Protein: CASSLRLTTRNEQFF.

This sequence joins TRBV5-8 and TRBJ1-5, with TRBD1 matching over 9 bases. CDR3 length: 15 amino acids. CDR1 and CDR2 from the germline V gene are SGHTS and YDEGEE. V was pared by 4 bases and J by 7 bases, with 9 bases of the junction left unmatched. CDR3 in DNA: TGTGCCAGCAGCCGAAACAGGGGGCAAGGACAGCCCCAGCATTTT. It is translated as CASSRNRGQGQPQHF.

Of note for this clone: This specimen includes other DNA sequences encoding the same CDR3. J is TRBJ1-5 and V is TRBV5-1; D call uncertain. Germline assignment: CDR1 SGHRS and CDR2 YFSETQ. This CDR3 has 13 residues. Trimming pared 0 bases from V and 7 bases from J, leaving 8 bases between. This CDR3 is CASSLGGGQPQHF. The CDR3 DNA reads TGCGCCAGCAGCTTGGGGGGAGGACAGCCCCAGCATTTT.

The gene calls are TRBV29-1 and TRBJ1-1; D is uncertain. CDR1 SQVTM and CDR2 ANQGSEA come from the germline V gene. CDR3 length: 13 residues. V lost 6 bases and J lost 6, with 17 bases in between. Here the CDR3 reads CSVPSREDAEAFF. The CDR3 nucleotides are TGCAGCGTGCCCAGCCGGGAGGATGCTGAAGCTTTCTTT.

On this clone: Other DNA sequences within the sample encode an identical CDR3. The V call is TRBV4-1, the J call TRBJ1-1; 7 nucleotides align to TRBD1. The CDR3 is 14 residues long. Germline loops: CDR1 MGHRA, CDR2 YSYEKL. J gave up 4 bases and V 0 bases, and 2 bases lay outside the gene matches. CDR3 coding DNA: TGCGCCAGCAGCCAAGACAGGGGGGGCACTGAAGCTTTCTTT. Translation: CASSQDRGGTEAFF.

This chain connects TRBV28 to TRBJ2-3, with unresolved D. Trimming took off 8 bases at V and 0 bases at J, with 12 bases between the two ends. The CDR3 runs to 14 residues. The germline CDR1 and CDR2 sequences are MDHEN and SYDVKM. The CDR3 reads CASRRTQSTDTQYF. The CDR3, as DNA: TGTGCCAGCCGTCGGACCCAGAGCACAGATACGCAGTATTTT.

This chain uses TRBV11-1 with TRBJ1-1; 7 bases fit TRBD1. This CDR3 has 16 residues. V gave up 4 bases and J gave up 1 base; unmatched junction bases: 9. Germline CDR1 reads SGHAT; CDR2 reads FQDESV (reference sequence). CDR3 region: CASSSLYRQGNTEAFF. The CDR3, as DNA: TGTGCCAGCAGCTCCTTATATAGACAGGGGAACACTGAAGCTTTCTTT.

The genes are TRBV5-1 and TRBJ2-3; a weak D match, TRBD2 (6 bases). Germline CDR1 and CDR2: SGHRS and YFSETQ. The CDR3 has 14 residues. With 4 bases removed from V and 2 bases from J, the gap between germline ends came to 11 bases. The CDR3 sequence is CASSRDSYTDTQYF. The CDR3 DNA is TGCGCCAGCAGCCGGGACTCGTACACAGATACGCAGTATTTT.